The T cell receptor (beta chain) under discussion was sequenced for a study of T cell clones after liver transplantation. Germline assignment: CDR1 SGHTA and CDR2 FQGNSA. Trimming at V came to 7 bases and at J to 3 bases, leaving 15 bases not matched to a gene. This CDR3 spans 17 amino acids. As concerns this clone: What it recognizes is unknown.

Overall study results and limits: Rather than being deleted, graft donor-reactive T cells may have moved into the graft.

The repertoire was sequenced with immunoSEQ multiplex PCR; TCRdb's copy has only in-frame clones and lacks some. The profile shows tens of thousands of clones, 80% of them singletons. This TCR derives from a human patient who received a liver transplant. Among the T cells, some may be from the graft donor. This chain links TRBV7-2 with TRBJ2-3; 8 bases line up with TRBD2. The sequencing used CD4+ T cells from blood, collected 12 months after liver transplant. Here the CDR3 reads CASILIAGRGRTDTQYF. The CDR3 DNA reads TGTGCCAGCATCCTTATAGCGGGGAGAGGAAGGACAGATACGCAGTATTTT.